These 29 T cell receptor beta chains were all obtained from the same sample, sequenced in a study of CD8+CD57+ T cells in acquired aplastic anemia. The use of genomic DNA as template underpinned the TCR beta VDJ and CDR3 profiling. MiXCR, applied by TCRdb to the reads, yields one record per CDR3 protein. The data contain tens of thousands of distinct CDR3 sequences, more than 75% of them seen just once; the ten biggest clones take up approximately 22%. The sequencing input was sorted CD4+, CD8+, or CD8+CD57+ T cells (not recorded which) from PBMCs. Receptors originate from a human donor in good health, serving as a control.

This chain joins TRBV4-1 and TRBJ1-2; 7 bases match TRBD1. Trimming removed 3 bases from V and 8 bases from J; junction bases left unmatched: 12. Germline V CDR1 and CDR2: MGHRA, YSYEKL. The CDR3 spans 15 residues. CDR3 amino acids: CASSQGDRRSGGYTF. As DNA, the CDR3 is TGCGCCAGCAGCCAGGGGGACAGACGCTCGGGAGGCTACACCTTC.

The chain recombines TRBV2 with TRBJ2-3; D gene ambiguous. Germline V gives CDR1 SNHLY, CDR2 FYNNEI. The length of the CDR3 is 13 residues. Trimming cost V 7 bases and J 1 base, with 9 bases left between them. The CDR3 DNA is TGTGCCAGCAAGTGGGATCGCACAGATACGCAGTATTTT. It is translated as CASKWDRTDTQYF.

By sample share, this clonotype is medium-sized. This chain connects TRBV6-1 to TRBJ1-1, with 8 bases identical to TRBD1. This CDR3 is built from 13 residues. Trimming at V came to 7 bases and at J to 4 bases, leaving 5 bases not matched to a gene. Germline V lookup: CDR1 MNHNS, CDR2 SASEGT. CDR3 nucleotides: TGTGCCAGCACCCACGGGACAGGCACTGAAGCTTTCTTT. Translating gives CASTHGTGTEAFF.

This rearrangement joins TRBV7-2 to TRBJ1-6; 8 positions agree with TRBD1. The germline V gene encodes CDR1 SGHTA and CDR2 FQGNSA. The J segment lost 9 bases and the V segment lost 4 bases, leaving 8 bases of the junction unmatched. The CDR3 contains 15 residues. In nucleotides, the CDR3 is TGTGCCAGCAGCTCCACAGGGGGACGGAGTTCACCCCTCCACTTT. Its protein product is CASSSTGGRSSPLHF.

This chain connects TRBV7-2 to TRBJ1-2; 9 bases line up with TRBD1. CDR1 SGHTA and CDR2 FQGNSA come from the germline V gene. The junction had 16 bases not matched to a gene; V was cut back by 6 bases and J by 8 bases. The CDR3 length is 16 residues. The CDR3 DNA follows: TGTGCCAGCAGGCCACAAACCCGGGACAGGGTCGCAGGCTACACCTTC. It is translated as CASRPQTRDRVAGYTF.

This clonotype was recorded once. The germline gene is not matched at one end of the junction; a read error may be the cause. The chain is built from TRBV7-9 and TRBJ1-1; D gene uncertain. CDR1 and CDR2 from the germline V gene are SEHNR and FQNEAQ (reference sequence). The CDR3 runs 14 residues. Written as DNA, the CDR3 is TGTGCCAGCAGCTTAGAGGTTGCAAGCGCTGAAGCCTTCTTT. Residues: CASSLEVASAEAFF. The variable domain in full, completed from reference TRBV7-9 and TRBJ1-1, reads DTGVSQNPRHKITKRGQNVTFRCDPISEHNRLYWYRQTLGQGPEFLTYFQNEAQLEKSRLLSDRFSAERPKGSFSTLEIQRTEQGDSAMYLCASSLEVASAEAFFGQGTRLTVV.

This chain uses TRBV10-1 with TRBJ2-3; 9 bases map to TRBD1. This CDR3 has 15 amino acids. The germline gives CDR1 WNHNN, CDR2 SYGVQD (reference sequence). J gave up 0 bases and V 5 bases, and 3 bases lay outside the gene matches. DNA of the CDR3: TGCGCCAGCAGTATCGGGACAGGGAGCACAGATACGCAGTATTTT. Its protein is CASSIGTGSTDTQYF.

The V gene is TRBV7-9, the J gene TRBJ2-7; perhaps D is TRBD1 or TRBD2 (5 bases each). The CDR3 extends over 13 amino acids. Trimming pared 4 bases from V and 0 bases from J, leaving 7 bases between. From germline, CDR1 is SEHNR and CDR2 FQNEAQ (reference sequence). This CDR3 reads CASSWDRSYEQYF. Written as DNA, the CDR3 is TGTGCCAGCAGCTGGGACCGCTCCTACGAGCAGTACTTC.

The gene calls are TRBV7-2 and TRBJ2-5; maybe TRBD1 (5 bases). Germline-derived CDR1 and CDR2 are SGHTA and FQGNSA. Trimming left V 5 bases short and J 1 base short, with 8 bases between. CDR3 length: 13 residues. The CDR3 DNA is TGTGCCAGCAGCGGACAAGCCCAAGAGACCCAGTACTTC. Translating it yields CASSGQAQETQYF.

The chain carries TRBV25-1 and TRBJ2-1; D unclear. V was trimmed by 2 bases and J by 0 bases, leaving 14 bases between them. The CDR3 consists of 17 residues. CDR1 and CDR2 (germline): MGHDK, SYGVNS. CDR3 sequence (DNA): TGTGCCAGCAGTGAAGATACCGGCACCGTCTCCTACAATGAGCAGTTCTTC. Protein product: CASSEDTGTVSYNEQFF.

A single count supports this clonotype. This chain connects TRBV6-2 or TRBV6-3 to TRBJ1-6; no firm D call. This CDR3 is built from 13 residues. From germline, CDR1 is MNHEY and CDR2 SVGEGT. V lost 2 bases and J 10 bases, leaving 9 bases between the germline ends. CDR3 sequence (DNA): TGTGCCAGCAGTTACGATCGAGGATCACCCCTCCACTTT. Translation: CASSYDRGSPLHF.

The chain is built from TRBV7-2 and TRBJ1-2; 11 bases match TRBD1. Germline V gene sequence: CDR1 SGHTA, CDR2 FQGNSA. This CDR3 spans 15 amino acids. Losses at the gene ends were 5 bases for V and 7 bases for J; bases not matched to a gene: 9. The CDR3 protein is CASSILGQGEGGYTF. CDR3 in DNA: TGTGCCAGCAGCATACTGGGACAGGGGGAAGGTGGCTACACCTTC.

V usage is TRBV5-1 and J usage is TRBJ2-2; D unresolved. The CDR3 has 14 amino acids. The V and J ends lost 4 bases and 2 bases respectively, with 9 bases between them. CDR1 and CDR2 from the germline V gene are SGHRS and YFSETQ. The CDR3 bases are TGCGCCAGCAGCGCTCGGGCTAACACCGGGGAGCTGTTTTTT. Residues: CASSARANTGELFF.

Relative to its sample, this clonotype is medium-sized (0.01 to 0.1%). At one of its ends the junction is not consistent with the germline gene, which may arise from a read error. The chain uses TRBV7-8 and TRBJ1-1, with D possibly TRBD1 on 6 matching bases. Germline V CDR1 and CDR2: SGHVS, FQNEAQ. The CDR3 spans 18 residues. The DNA of the CDR3 is TGTGCCAGCAGCTATCCAACCAGGGGCTTCGAACCGAACGCTGAAGCTTTCTTT. Translation: CASSYPTRGFEPNAEAFF. The full variable domain, in which reference TRBV7-8 and TRBJ1-1 provide the parts outside the CDR3, is GAGVSQSPRYKVAKRGQDVALRCDPISGHVSLFWYQQALGQGPEFLTYFQNEAQLDKSGLPSDRFFAERPEGSVSTLKIQRTQQEDSAVYLCASSYPTRGFEPNAEAFFGQGTRLTVV.

The chain joins TRBV2 to TRBJ1-5; 9 bases agree with TRBD1. J gave up 5 bases and V 5 bases, and 4 bases lay outside the gene matches. Germline V gene sequence: CDR1 SNHLY, CDR2 FYNNEI. The CDR3 has 14 amino acids. The CDR3 bases are TGTGCCAGCAGTCGCGGACAGGGGCATCAGCCCCAGCATTTT. It specifies CASSRGQGHQPQHF.

This chain connects TRBV15 to TRBJ2-1; D uncertain. Germline V gene lookup returns CDR1 LNHNV and CDR2 YYDKDF (reference sequence). The CDR3 contains 15 residues. Trimming took off 5 bases at V and 0 bases at J, with 11 bases between the two ends. CDR3 in amino acids: CATSPKEISYNEQFF. The CDR3 DNA sequence: TGTGCCACCAGCCCAAAAGAGATCTCCTACAATGAGCAGTTCTTC.

The chain couples TRBV19 to TRBJ2-3; 8 nucleotides align to TRBD1. J gave up 2 bases and V 4 bases, and 5 bases lay outside the gene matches. The CDR3 consists of 15 residues. Germline CDR1 is LNHDA and CDR2 is SQIVND (reference sequence). CDR3 residues: CASSTRTGNTDTQYF. CDR3 nucleotides: TGTGCCAGTAGTACCCGGACAGGGAACACAGATACGCAGTATTTT.

This chain uses TRBV7-6 with TRBJ1-6; no definite D call. This CDR3 comprises 12 residues. V lost 4 bases and J 8 bases, leaving 6 bases between the germline ends. Germline CDR1 SGHVS, CDR2 FNYEAQ. The CDR3 loop is CASSSNDSPLHF. CDR3 bases: TGTGCCAGCAGCTCAAATGATTCACCCCTCCACTTT.

The rearrangement links TRBV20-1 to TRBJ1-5; 8 positions match TRBD1. The CDR3 runs to 15 residues. In germline, CDR1 is DFQATT, CDR2 SNEGSKA (reference sequence). J gave up 2 bases and V 0 bases, and 3 bases lay outside the gene matches. The CDR3 is CSARDSDRGNQPQHF. The DNA for the CDR3 is TGCAGTGCTAGAGATTCGGACAGGGGCAATCAGCCCCAGCATTTT.

The rearrangement uses TRBV24-1 and TRBJ2-5; D is undetermined. The CDR3 consists of 15 residues. Germline CDR1 KGHDR, CDR2 SFDVKD. Trimming shortened V by 5 bases and J by 2 bases, and 14 bases separated the two germline ends. CDR3 sequence (DNA): TGTGCCACCAGTGTGGGGATAATCAGACAAGAGACCCAGTACTTC. Translated, it gives CATSVGIIRQETQYF.

By sample share, this clonotype is medium-sized. V usage is TRBV11-1 and J usage is TRBJ2-3; 11 nucleotides align to TRBD2. The CDR3 loop spans 19 amino acids. The V gene's germline CDR1 is SGHAT and CDR2 FQDESV (reference sequence). V trimming: 1 base; J trimming: 4 bases; junction bases outside the gene matches: 13. CDR3 in DNA: TGTGCCAGCAGCTTAGGAGATAGCGGGGGGGCAGTCTTTCCAGATACGCAGTATTTT. The encoded protein is CASSLGDSGGAVFPDTQYF.

V gene TRBV29-1 combines with J gene TRBJ2-2; a weak D match, TRBD1 (7 bases). V lost 7 bases and J lost 11, with 14 bases in between. Germline V gene lookup returns CDR1 SQVTM and CDR2 ANQGSEA. CDR3 length: 11 amino acids. The CDR3 DNA reads as TGCAGCGGACAGGGAGGCGGAGAGCTGTTTTTT. Translated, it gives CSGQGGGELFF.

This clonotype was seen once. The gene calls are TRBV4-2 and TRBJ1-2; 9 bases fit TRBD1. V lost 4 bases, J lost 3 bases, and 21 bases stayed unmatched. In germline, CDR1 is LGHNA, CDR2 YNFKEQ. The CDR3 is made up of 20 amino acids. CDR3 DNA sequence: TGTGCCAGCAGCCCCGGGACAGGGCCCCCATCTGGCCTTTTATACTATGGCTACACCTTC. This encodes CASSPGTGPPSGLLYYGYTF.

This chain connects TRBV6-5 to TRBJ2-1; 8 bases are shared with TRBD1. Germline CDR1 and CDR2: MNHEY and SVGAGI. This CDR3 has 14 residues. Trimming cost V 4 bases and J 10 bases; bases outside gene matches: 9. CDR3 protein: CASSSTTGDGEQFF. Written as DNA, the CDR3 is TGTGCCAGCAGTTCGACGACAGGGGACGGCGAGCAGTTCTTC.

CDR3 in amino acids: CSASAGGAVYGYTF. CDR3 nucleotide sequence: TGCAGCGCTTCTGCAGGGGGCGCGGTCTATGGCTACACCTTC. V and J are TRBV29-1 and TRBJ1-2, with 8 bases lining up with TRBD1. V gave up 7 bases and J gave up 4 bases; unmatched junction bases: 11. Germline assignment: CDR1 SQVTM and CDR2 ANQGSEA. CDR3 length: 14 amino acids.

The chain recombines TRBV20-1 with TRBJ1-3, with 7 bases fitting TRBD1. V shed 3 bases, J shed 4 bases, and the junction held 6 bases outside the gene matches. This CDR3 spans 14 amino acids. CDR1 is DFQATT, CDR2 SNEGSKA, per germline (reference sequence). The DNA of the CDR3 is TGCAGTGCTAGGCCAGGGGGTGCAGGAAACACCATATATTTT. Translated, it gives CSARPGGAGNTIYF.

The chain uses TRBV15 and TRBJ2-7, with D possibly called TRBD1 or TRBD2 (6 bases each). The CDR3 sequence is 15 residues long. Germline V lookup: CDR1 LNHNV, CDR2 YYDKDF (reference sequence). The V end lost 2 bases, the J end lost 2 bases, and 13 bases lay between the germline ends. The CDR3 sequence: CATSRMRDTTYEQYF. The CDR3 DNA follows: TGTGCCACCAGCAGAATGCGGGACACAACCTACGAGCAGTACTTC.

The V gene is TRBV19, the J gene TRBJ1-2; 8 nucleotides agree with TRBD1. This CDR3 region has 14 residues. Trimming cost V 9 bases and J 7 bases; bases outside gene matches: 13. From germline, CDR1 is LNHDA and CDR2 SQIVND (reference sequence). CDR3 nucleotide sequence: TGTGCCAGCATGCTAATCTATGGACAGGGTGGCTACACCTTC. It translates to CASMLIYGQGGYTF.

The chain recombines TRBV9 with TRBJ1-5, with D tentatively TRBD1 (6 bases). The CDR3 runs 13 residues. Germline values: CDR1 SGDLS, CDR2 YYNGEE. V was clipped by 4 bases and J by 5 bases, with 10 bases between them. The CDR3: CASSQGKDQPQHF. DNA for the CDR3: TGTGCCAGCAGCCAGGGGAAGGATCAGCCCCAGCATTTT.